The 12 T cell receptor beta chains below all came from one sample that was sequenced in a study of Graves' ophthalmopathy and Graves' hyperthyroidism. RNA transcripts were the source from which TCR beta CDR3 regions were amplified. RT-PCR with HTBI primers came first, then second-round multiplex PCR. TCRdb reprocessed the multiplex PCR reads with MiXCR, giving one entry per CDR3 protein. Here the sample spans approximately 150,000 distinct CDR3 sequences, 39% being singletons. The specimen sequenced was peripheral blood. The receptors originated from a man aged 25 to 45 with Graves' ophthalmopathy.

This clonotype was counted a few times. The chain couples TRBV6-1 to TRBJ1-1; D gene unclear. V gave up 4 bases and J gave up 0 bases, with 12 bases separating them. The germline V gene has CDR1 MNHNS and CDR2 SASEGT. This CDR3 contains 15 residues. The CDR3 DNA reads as TGTGCCAGCAGTGGCGACCCGGGGATGAACACTGAAGCTTTCTTT. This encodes CASSGDPGMNTEAFF.

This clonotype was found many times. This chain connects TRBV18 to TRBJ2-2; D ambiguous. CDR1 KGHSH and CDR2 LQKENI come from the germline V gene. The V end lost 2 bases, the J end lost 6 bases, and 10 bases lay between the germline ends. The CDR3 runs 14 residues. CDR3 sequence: CASSPDASSGELFF. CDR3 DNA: TGTGCCAGCTCACCAGACGCCAGTTCCGGGGAGCTGTTTTTT.

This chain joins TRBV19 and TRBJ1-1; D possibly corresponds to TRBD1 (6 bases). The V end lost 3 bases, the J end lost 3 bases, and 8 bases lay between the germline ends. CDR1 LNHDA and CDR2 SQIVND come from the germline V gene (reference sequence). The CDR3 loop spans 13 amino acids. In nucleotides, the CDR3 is TGTGCCAGTAGTATCAGGACAGACACTGAAGCTTTCTTT. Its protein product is CASSIRTDTEAFF.

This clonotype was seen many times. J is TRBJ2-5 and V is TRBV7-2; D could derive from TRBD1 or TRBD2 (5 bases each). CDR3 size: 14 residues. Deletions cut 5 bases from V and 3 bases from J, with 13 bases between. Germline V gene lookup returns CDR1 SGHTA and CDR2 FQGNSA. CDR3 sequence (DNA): TGTGCCAGCAGCCTTGTTGGGGGAGAAGAGACCCAGTACTTC. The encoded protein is CASSLVGGEETQYF.

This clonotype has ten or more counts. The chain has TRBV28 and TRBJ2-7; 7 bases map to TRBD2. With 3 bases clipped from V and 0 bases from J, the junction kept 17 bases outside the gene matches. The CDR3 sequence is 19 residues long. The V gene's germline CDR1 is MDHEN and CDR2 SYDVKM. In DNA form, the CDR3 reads TGTGCCAGCAGTTTCGTGGGGGGAGCCCGGGACTATTCCTCCTACGAGCAGTACTTC. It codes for CASSFVGGARDYSSYEQYF.

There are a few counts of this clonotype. The CDR3 reads CASSLEPRTEAFF. The DNA for the CDR3 is TGTGCCAGCAGCTTAGAGCCCAGGACTGAAGCTTTCTTT. V is TRBV7-3 and J is TRBJ1-1, with unresolved D. This CDR3 comprises 13 residues. Trimming shortened V by 2 bases and J by 5 bases, and 9 bases separated the two germline ends. Germline V CDR1 and CDR2: SGHTA, FQGTGA.

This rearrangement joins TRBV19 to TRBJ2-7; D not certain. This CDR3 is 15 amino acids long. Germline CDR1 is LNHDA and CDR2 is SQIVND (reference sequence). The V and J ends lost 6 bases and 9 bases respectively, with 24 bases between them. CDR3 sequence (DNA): TGTGCCAGTAGCCCGGATGGCATACTCTACGAGCGGCAGTACTTC. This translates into CASSPDGILYERQYF. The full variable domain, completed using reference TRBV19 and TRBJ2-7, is DGGITQSPKYLFRKEGQNVTLSCEQNLNHDAMYWYRQDPGQGLRLIYYSQIVNDFQKGDIAEGYSVSREKKESFPLTVTSAQKNPTAFYLCASSPDGILYERQYFGPGTRLTVT.

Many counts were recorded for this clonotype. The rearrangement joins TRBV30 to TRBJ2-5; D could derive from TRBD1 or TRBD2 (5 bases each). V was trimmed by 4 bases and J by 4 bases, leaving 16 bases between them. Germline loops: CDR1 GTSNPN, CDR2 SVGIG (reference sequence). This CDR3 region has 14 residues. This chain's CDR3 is CAWTPGVGRETQYF. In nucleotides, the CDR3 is TGTGCCTGGACCCCCGGTGTGGGACGAGAGACCCAGTACTTC. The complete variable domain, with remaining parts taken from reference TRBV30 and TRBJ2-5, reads SQTIHQWPATLVQPVGSPLSLECTVEGTSNPNLYWYRQAAGRGLQLLFYSVGIGQISSEVPQNLSASRPQDRQFILSSKKLLLSDSGFYLCAWTPGVGRETQYFGPGTRLLVL.

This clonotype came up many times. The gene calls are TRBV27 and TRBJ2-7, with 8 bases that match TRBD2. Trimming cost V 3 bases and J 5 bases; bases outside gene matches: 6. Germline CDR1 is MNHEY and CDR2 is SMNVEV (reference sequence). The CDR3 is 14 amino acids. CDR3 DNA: TGTGCCAGCAGTTTTACGGGAGGGACCAACGAGCAGTACTTC. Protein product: CASSFTGGTNEQYF.

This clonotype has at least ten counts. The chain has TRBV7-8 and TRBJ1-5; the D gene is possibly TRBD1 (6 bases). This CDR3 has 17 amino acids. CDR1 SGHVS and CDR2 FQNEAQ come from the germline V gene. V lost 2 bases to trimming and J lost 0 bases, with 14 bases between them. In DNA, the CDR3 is TGTGCCAGCAGCTTACGGACAGAGTTGAATAGCAATCAGCCCCAGCATTTT. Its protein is CASSLRTELNSNQPQHF. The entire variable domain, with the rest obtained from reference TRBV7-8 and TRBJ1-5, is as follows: GAGVSQSPRYKVAKRGQDVALRCDPISGHVSLFWYQQALGQGPEFLTYFQNEAQLDKSGLPSDRFFAERPEGSVSTLKIQRTQQEDSAVYLCASSLRTELNSNQPQHFGDGTRLSIL.

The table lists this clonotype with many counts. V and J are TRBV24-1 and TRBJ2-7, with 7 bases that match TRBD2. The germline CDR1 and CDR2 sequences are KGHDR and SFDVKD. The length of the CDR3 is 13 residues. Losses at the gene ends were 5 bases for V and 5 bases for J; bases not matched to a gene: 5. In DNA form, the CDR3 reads TGTGCCACCAGTGGGGGGGGATTCGACGAGCAGTACTTC. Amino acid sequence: CATSGGGFDEQYF.

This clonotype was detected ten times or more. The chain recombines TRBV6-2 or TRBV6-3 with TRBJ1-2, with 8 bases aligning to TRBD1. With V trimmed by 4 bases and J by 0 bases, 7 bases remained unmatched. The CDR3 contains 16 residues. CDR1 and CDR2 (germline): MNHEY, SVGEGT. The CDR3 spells CASSSPGQGTNYGYTF. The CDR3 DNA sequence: TGTGCCAGCAGTTCGCCAGGACAGGGAACTAACTATGGCTACACCTTC.